Following are 25 T cell receptor beta chains from one sample sequenced in a study of technical replicates of blood from a handful of donors. Clones were read by immunoSEQ multiplex PCR, and TCRdb kept only the in-frame ones, dropping some. The sample lists roughly 79,000 clones, just under 95% occurring once. The sample taken for sequencing was T cells isolated from PBMCs. The source of these receptors is a human donor in good health.

The J gene is TRBJ2-7, the V gene TRBV7-2; TRBD2 is a possible D gene (6 bases). The germline CDR1 and CDR2 sequences are SGHTA and FQGNSA. V was shortened by 6 bases and J by 2 bases, with 20 bases between the two germline ends. This CDR3 contains 16 residues. The chain's CDR3 is CASRRTTSGPPYEQYF. The CDR3 nucleotides read TGTGCCAGCAGACGAACTACCAGCGGGCCCCCCTACGAGCAGTACTTC.

This sequence joins TRBV28 and TRBJ2-7; 8 nucleotides line up with TRBD2. The CDR3 is made up of 14 amino acids. CDR1 and CDR2 (germline): MDHEN, SYDVKM. Trimming at V came to 5 bases and at J to 7 bases, leaving 10 bases not matched to a gene. Here the CDR3 reads CASSHEREIGEQYF. Here the CDR3 DNA reads TGTGCCAGCAGTCACGAGCGGGAGATTGGAGAGCAGTACTTC.

The gene calls are TRBV6-1 and TRBJ1-2, with 8 bases fitting TRBD1. This CDR3 is 13 amino acids long. With V trimmed by 1 base and J by 7 bases, 2 bases remained unmatched. The V gene's germline CDR1 is MNHNS and CDR2 SASEGT. CDR3 sequence (DNA): TGTGCCAGCAGTGAAGGGACAGGGACTGGCTACACCTTC. Protein sequence: CASSEGTGTGYTF.

This clone was detected once. This CDR3 reads CATSREKTGGWNIQYF. CDR3 DNA sequence: TGTGCCACCAGCAGAGAGAAGACAGGGGGCTGGAACATTCAGTACTTC. This chain joins TRBV15 and TRBJ2-4; TRBD1 matches at 10 bases. CDR1 is LNHNV and CDR2 is YYDKDF in the germline V gene (reference sequence). CDR3 length: 16 amino acids. Trimming at V came to 0 bases and at J to 7 bases, leaving 6 bases not matched to a gene.

The V call is TRBV30, the J call TRBJ1-3; tentative D call: TRBD1 (6 bases). The germline CDR1 and CDR2 sequences are GTSNPN and SVGIG (reference sequence). V lost 0 bases and J lost 0, with 9 bases in between. The CDR3 is 15 amino acids. CDR3: CAWSVQGSSGNTIYF. CDR3 nucleotide sequence: TGTGCCTGGAGTGTACAGGGCTCCTCTGGAAACACCATATATTTT.

CDR3 nucleotides: TGTGCCAGTACCCTTGGACTGTCCAATCAGCCCCAGCATTTT. The encoded protein is CASTLGLSNQPQHF. The chain joins TRBV19 to TRBJ1-5; D is undetermined. V lost 7 bases, J lost 3 bases, and 13 bases lay in between. This CDR3 has 14 amino acids. Per germline, CDR1 LNHDA and CDR2 SQIVND (reference sequence). The full variable domain, its missing parts supplied by reference TRBV19 and TRBJ1-5, is DGGITQSPKYLFRKEGQNVTLSCEQNLNHDAMYWYRQDPGQGLRLIYYSQIVNDFQKGDIAEGYSVSREKKESFPLTVTSAQKNPTAFYLCASTLGLSNQPQHFGDGTRLSIL.

V usage is TRBV18 and J usage is TRBJ2-2; D is undetermined. V was shortened by 5 bases and J by 3 bases, with 7 bases between the two germline ends. The CDR3 extends over 13 amino acids. Germline CDR1 reads KGHSH; CDR2 reads LQKENI. The CDR3 sequence is CASSVRDTGELFF. CDR3 sequence (DNA): TGTGCCAGCTCAGTCCGAGACACCGGGGAGCTGTTTTTT.

V is TRBV6-5 and J is TRBJ2-2; 10 positions match TRBD2. In germline, CDR1 is MNHEY, CDR2 SVGAGI. V lost 4 bases to trimming and J lost 6 bases; unmatched junction nucleotides: 5. This CDR3 region has 15 residues. CDR3 amino acids: CASSFTGLASGELFF. Written as DNA, the CDR3 is TGTGCCAGCAGTTTTACGGGACTAGCGTCCGGGGAGCTGTTTTTT.

V is TRBV21-1 and J is TRBJ1-5; the D call in the table, TRBD1, was not verified against the DNA. TRBV21-1 is reported as a pseudogene. The CDR3 extends over 18 amino acids. CDR3 region: CASSKVIPKDRGYQPQHF. For the CDR3, the DNA is TGTGCCAGCAGCAAAGTTATCCCGAAGGACAGGGGGTATCAGCCCCAGCATTTT.

The chain combines TRBV27 with TRBJ1-1; 7 bases line up with TRBD1. The V gene end was trimmed by 7 bases and the J gene end by 5 bases; junction bases not matched to a gene: 16. The length of the CDR3 is 16 residues. The germline CDR1 and CDR2 sequences are MNHEY and SMNVEV (reference sequence). DNA for the CDR3: TGTGCCAGCAAACAGGGGACGGGGTTTCTCGAAACTGAAGCTTTCTTT. It translates to CASKQGTGFLETEAFF.

This chain connects TRBV7-9 to TRBJ1-3, with D uncertain. Trimming stripped 5 bases from V and 4 bases from J, with 9 bases between. The germline V gene has CDR1 SEHNR and CDR2 FQNEAQ (reference sequence). The CDR3 loop spans 13 amino acids. Here the CDR3 DNA reads TGTGCCAGCAGCCTCGGGATCGGAAACACCATATATTTT. Translated, it gives CASSLGIGNTIYF.

The V gene is TRBV6-5, the J gene TRBJ2-1; TRBD2 agrees at 7 bases. This CDR3 is 15 amino acids long. V trimming: 5 bases; J trimming: 5 bases; junction bases outside the gene matches: 9. Per the germline V gene, CDR1 is MNHEY and CDR2 is SVGAGI. CDR3 region: CASSQGREKDNEQFF. The CDR3 DNA reads TGTGCCAGCAGTCAAGGGCGGGAGAAGGACAATGAGCAGTTCTTC.

The J gene is TRBJ2-1, the V gene TRBV5-4, with 9 bases lining up with TRBD1. Germline lookup yields CDR1 SGHNT and CDR2 YYREEE (reference sequence). The CDR3 contains 15 residues. The V segment lost 0 bases and the J segment 6 bases; nucleotides outside the gene matches: 4. CDR3 in DNA: TGTGCCAGCAGCTTGGCGGACAGGGGATTCAATGAGCAGTTCTTC. Translation gives CASSLADRGFNEQFF.

V is TRBV19 and J is TRBJ1-4; D unclear. The CDR3 covers 15 residues. Deletions cut 5 bases from V and 0 bases from J, with 10 bases between. Germline V lookup: CDR1 LNHDA, CDR2 SQIVND (reference sequence). The CDR3 sequence: CASSGYGTTNEKLFF. The DNA for the CDR3 is TGTGCCAGTAGTGGTTACGGGACAACTAATGAAAAACTGTTTTTT.

J is TRBJ2-1 and V is TRBV6-5; unclear D gene. This CDR3 is built from 12 residues. Germline V gene sequence: CDR1 MNHEY, CDR2 SVGAGI. Trimming removed 4 bases from V and 3 bases from J, with 4 bases in between. This CDR3 is CASSSLYNEQFF. The CDR3 DNA sequence: TGTGCCAGCAGTTCCCTCTACAATGAGCAGTTCTTC.

Here the CDR3 DNA reads TGTGCCAGCAGCTCAAGGGGGAGCACAGATACGCAGTATTTT. Protein: CASSSRGSTDTQYF. The chain carries TRBV7-7 and TRBJ2-3, with a possible D match to TRBD1 (6 bases). Germline V gene lookup returns CDR1 SSHAT and CDR2 FNYEAQ (reference sequence). CDR3 size: 14 residues. V was trimmed by 4 bases and J by 0 bases, leaving 8 bases between them.

The V gene is TRBV13, the J gene TRBJ2-5; no clear D. The CDR3 is 12 amino acids. Germline-derived CDR1 and CDR2 are PRHDT and FYEKMQ (reference sequence). V lost 4 bases, J lost 4 bases, and 7 bases lay in between. The CDR3 sequence is CASSSSSETQYF. The DNA of the CDR3 is TGTGCCAGCAGCTCCTCCTCAGAGACCCAGTACTTC.

The chain combines TRBV29-1 with TRBJ2-7; 9 positions match TRBD1. Germline V CDR1 and CDR2: SQVTM, ANQGSEA. This CDR3 has 15 amino acids. The J segment lost 4 bases and the V segment lost 0 bases, leaving 7 bases of the junction unmatched. The CDR3 sequence is CSVEEPHRGRYEQYF. The CDR3 nucleotides are TGCAGCGTTGAAGAACCGCACAGGGGGCGGTACGAGCAGTACTTC.

This clone occurred once. V usage is TRBV4-2 and J usage is TRBJ2-4; 7 nucleotides align to TRBD2. Germline CDR1 LGHNA, CDR2 YNFKEQ. The CDR3 is made up of 17 amino acids. Germline trimming cut 0 bases from V and 6 bases from J; bases unmatched to any gene: 11. CDR3 loop: CASSQDFGEGMRNIQYF. The CDR3 DNA reads TGTGCCAGCAGCCAAGATTTCGGGGAGGGAATGAGAAACATTCAGTACTTC.

The CDR3 region is CASSVTGTGGYEQFF. In DNA form, the CDR3 reads TGTGCCAGCAGTGTAACCGGGACAGGGGGCTATGAGCAGTTCTTC. The chain employs TRBV6-4 and TRBJ2-1, with 12 bases lining up with TRBD1. Trimming removed 4 bases from V and 8 bases from J; junction bases left unmatched: 6. The germline gives CDR1 MRHNA, CDR2 SNTAGT. The CDR3 consists of 15 residues.

The V gene is TRBV5-4, the J gene TRBJ2-2; D gene ambiguous. The CDR3 covers 13 residues. Trimming left V 5 bases short and J 7 bases short, with 12 bases between. CDR1 SGHNT and CDR2 YYREEE come from the germline V gene (reference sequence). The DNA of the CDR3 is TGTGCCAGCAGTATTATGGAGAACGGGGAGCTGTTTTTT. Translated, it gives CASSIMENGELFF.

The V call is TRBV9, the J call TRBJ2-7, with TRBD1 as a possible D gene (6 bases). The CDR3 is 14 residues long. Germline CDR1 reads SGDLS; CDR2 reads YYNGEE. The V gene lost 0 bases and the J gene lost 5 bases, with 12 bases spanning the gap. The CDR3 region is CASSVEITGNEQYF. CDR3 in DNA: TGTGCCAGCAGCGTAGAGATTACAGGGAACGAGCAGTACTTC.

This chain connects TRBV28 to TRBJ2-4; maybe TRBD1 (5 bases). CDR1 and CDR2 (germline): MDHEN, SYDVKM. V was pared by 6 bases and J by 6 bases, with 15 bases between. There are 14 residues in the CDR3. CDR3 bases: TGTGCCAGCAGCCCAGCCAGGGCGGTAAACATTCAGTACTTC. Amino acids: CASSPARAVNIQYF.

The chain carries TRBV28 and TRBJ2-7; 9 bases match TRBD2. The germline V gene has CDR1 MDHEN and CDR2 SYDVKM. This CDR3 comprises 13 residues. V shed 7 bases and J 12 bases; nucleotides not matched to a gene: 13. The CDR3 reads CASTPPGTSNPYF. In nucleotides, the CDR3 is TGTGCCAGCACACCTCCCGGGACTAGCAATCCGTACTTC.

The gene calls are TRBV29-1 and TRBJ2-7; 10 bases map to TRBD1. Germline CDR1 SQVTM, CDR2 ANQGSEA. Losses at the gene ends were 0 bases for V and 7 bases for J; bases not matched to a gene: 9. This CDR3 region has 15 residues. Here the CDR3 reads CSVEDPLGQGGEQYF. The CDR3 DNA reads TGCAGCGTTGAAGATCCCCTCGGACAGGGGGGGGAGCAGTACTTC.